This TCR beta chain was identified during a study of cytomegalovirus exposure and HLA in healthy donors (dated by TCRdb to about 2017). As for the study more broadly: According to an earlier analysis of 587 of the donors, some 180 million T cells yielded 117 million unique TCR beta sequences and 250 to 350 Gb of sequence data. Class I and class II HLA loci were covered by the typing at four-digit resolution. In an earlier analysis of several hundred of the donors, high-throughput TCR beta sequencing was used to judge whether each TCR beta V gene segment behaved as functional or pseudogenic. The study aimed to test whether cataloging public T cell receptors could reveal signatures of past pathogen exposure. Every discovery cohort repertoire had been produced on one sequencing platform. To study patterns of TCR occurrence, a later analysis re-analyzed previously published TCR beta repertoires from around 700 donors and added high-resolution HLA genotyping. Genome-wide SNP genotypes for about 65% of the 666 donors were used in a later genetic analysis, which treated that subset as a discovery cohort. The later analysis used no new phenotypic data to find candidate immune exposures, relying instead on TCR beta sequences and their occurrence across donors. Among 398 genotyped donors of the cohort, an average of about 240,000 unique TCR beta nucleotide sequences were sequenced per donor, roughly 20% of them non-productive. High-throughput TCR immunosequencing, statistical association of individual TCRs with disease status, and machine learning were combined to predict cytomegalovirus infection status. Typing coverage varied by locus: roughly 620-640 donors for A, B, C, DRB1 and DQB1; more than 500 for DQA1; approximately 610 for DPA1; around 450 for DPB1. Using immunosequencing, the study profiled T cell repertoires from 500 to 800 subjects and related those repertoires to cytomegalovirus serostatus. Alongside the repertoire data, information on donor age, sex, ethnicity and CMV serostatus was compiled. An early release that covered several hundred HLA-typed donors contained about 290 gigabases of sequencing data and approximately 85 million unique TCR sequences. Along with the 666-subject first cohort, a separate validation cohort of around 120 different subjects was used. Of the 350 to 450 genotyped donors, roughly 85% fell in the genetic ancestry cluster associated with self-reported Caucasian donors. Because of strong linkage in the cohort, roughly five DR-DQ haplotypes were treated as single units for association and clustering.

What the authors observed across the whole study: Several of the top co-occurrence clusters appeared to be linked to parvovirus B19, influenza, CMV and Epstein-Barr virus, according to a later analysis. Sequencing depth was assumed to be roughly uniform across donors in the presence/absence analyses, though that assumption may not hold. According to a later analysis, most CMV-associated TCR beta chains appeared to be HLA-restricted, and the HLA associations seemed to be driven largely by CMV exposure. CMV serostatus was the only immune exposure information available for the cohort. The authors suggested that the approach could potentially be extended to other disease states and immunological phenotypes. Compared with the approximately 710-donor mean, donors in an Asian-associated ancestry cluster had fewer N-insertions in productive TCRs, according to a later genetic analysis. A cluster of highly shared sequence variants was judged likely to be a technical artifact of the sequencing pipeline. Because counts were too low, about 15 rarely observed V segments, including chromosome 9 orphons, were left out of the earlier analysis of about 620 of the donors. A further reported finding was that TCR beta sequences accurately predicted the HLA-A and HLA-B alleles for most subjects in the first cohort. In vitro tests confirmed that a few of the cytomegalovirus-associated TCR beta chains recognize cytomegalovirus antigens. In an earlier analysis of about 600 of the donors, most TCR beta V segments appeared in productive rearrangements about 87% or about 30% of the time, broadly matching IMGT annotations. V-gene and J-gene trimming of TCR beta chains was associated with a missense DCLRE1C variant in a later genetic analysis, and the association was replicated in an independent cohort. Across donors, most TCR sequences were observed very rarely, whereas some public TCRs were present in many individuals. In a later analysis, TCR association rates were found to vary across HLA loci, with the most associated TCRs seen for DRB1 alleles and the fewest for HLA-C alleles. Correlated functional status among segregating V segments might reflect linkage disequilibrium, but an unknown experimental factor could not be ruled out. The study gave a list of about 150 TCR beta chains associated with cytomegalovirus. A later analysis found that HLA-associated TCR beta chains were more clonally expanded and had lower generation probabilities than equally common non-associated chains. This cohort had only TCR beta chains sequenced, and the lack of alpha or paired-chain data limited which features could be detected. The classifier was reported to diagnose cytomegalovirus status with high specificity and sensitivity in both the original and validation cohorts. Strong co-occurrence of HLA alleles, especially DR and DQ, made assigning TCR associations to individual alleles difficult. Because HLA typing was unavailable for some donors at each locus, only the typed subset was used in association tests. A later analysis associated about 17,000 TCR beta sequences with specific HLA alleles at a false discovery rate of 0.05.

The cohort consisted of hundreds of healthy bone marrow donors. Cohort members were all nominally healthy when sampled, although unrecorded immune exposures were likely present. The donor tested CMV seropositive, placing the donor among the 250 to 350 seropositive members of the cohort. A peripheral blood sample was collected from each donor, and TCR beta sequencing was performed on peripheral blood mononuclear cells. Genomic DNA extraction from the blood cell samples was performed with the Qiagen DNeasy Blood Extraction Kit. A note on this clone: Its antigen is still unknown. There are no base qualities to consult, and no much larger clone falls within one base.

Library generation was performed with the immunoSEQ multiplex PCR assay. For the multiplex PCR, a mixture combining 60 forward primers for TCR Vbeta segments and 13 reverse primers for TCR Jbeta segments was used. The CDR3 region of rearranged TCR beta genes was amplified from genomic DNA by a multiplex PCR assay. On the Illumina HiSeq System, the amplified TCR beta libraries were sequenced as 87-base-pair reads. Turning to the authors' computational methods: Across the 640 or so repertoires, a later analysis counted 60 million to 90 million unique TCR beta chains, some 11 million of which were shared by at least two donors. A nearest-neighbor algorithm error-corrected the raw reads and collapsed the reads into unique sequences, merging closely related sequences to remove PCR and sequencing errors. CDR3 sequences were aligned to IMGT reference sequences to assign V, D and J gene segments. For a sequence to be retained, a match of at least six nucleotides was required to both a V gene segment and a J gene segment. Rearrangements were called productive when the CDR3 lacked stop codons and stayed in frame with V and J; all others were non-productive. CDR3 was defined by IMGT convention, running from the second conserved V-encoded cysteine to the conserved J-encoded phenylalanine. Sequences without an unambiguous match to a single V gene segment were excluded from the earlier analysis of several hundred of the donors. An earlier analysis of a few hundred of the donors called V segments functional above 56.7% productive rearrangements and segregating when the between-donor standard deviation exceeded 5%. A statistical classification framework was developed to diagnose cytomegalovirus status using the catalog of TCR beta chain sequences. V and J gene assignment, in a later analysis, came from comparing TCR nucleotide sequences with IMGT/GENE-DB human TR gene sequences. A later analysis assigned CDR3 sequences and most-parsimonious VDJ recombination scenarios with the TCRdist pipeline. In a later analysis, each TCR beta chain was defined by its CDR3 amino acid sequence together with its V-gene family, and reads without a unique V-gene family were excluded. In a later analysis, fewer than 650 highly shared, low-generation-probability nucleotide sequences were removed to address suspected cross-contamination and a sequencing artifact. In a later analysis, a clonal expansion index was calculated for each public chain from normalized within-repertoire ranks of inferred template counts. A later analysis computed generation probabilities with a VDJ recombination model fitted to out-of-frame rearrangements, and checked the results against IGoR. Hypergeometric tests were used in a later analysis to score TCR-TCR, TCR-HLA and TCR-CMV co-occurrence, with a repertoire-size bias correction applied to the TCR pairs. A later analysis estimated false discovery rates by permuting HLA or CMV assignments 20 times. In a later analysis, co-occurring TCRs were grouped using DBSCAN, with TCRdist sequence similarity added in when clustering inside HLA-allele-positive subsets. Co-occurrence clustering excluded repertoires with fewer than 30,000 or more than 120,000 public chains, plus five with anomalous nucleotide sharing. Drawn from immuneACCESS, this table holds only the in-frame rearrangements with V and J called that TCRdb kept. Clones are partly lost; checked studies trace under half to an unresolved V gene and leave the rest unexplained. V and J calls and clone size follow that table, whereas D and trimming were derived from the DNA. This sample comprises about 170,000 clones, over 80% of them detected only once. In total, the top ten clones hold 4.5% of the sample.

This sequence originates from a woman aged 45-65 years in good health and CMV-seropositive. Sequencing was performed on PBMCs.

The nucleotides are TGCAGCGTTGTTGAATTAGCGGGAGGTGGCAATGAGCAGTTCTTC. It translates to CSVVELAGGGNEQFF. The rearranged chain carries TRBV29-1 and TRBJ2-1, and 10 junctional nucleotides match TRBD2. From the germline V gene, CDR1 is SQVTM and CDR2 is ANQGSEA. Including cysteine and phenylalanine, the CDR3 has 15 amino acids. Just the 45-base CDR3 DNA is kept, in frame starting at base 1. Compared with germline, V lacks 4 bases and J lacks 6 bases; bases without a gene match: 9.